The TCR beta chain described here comes from a study of blood T cell repertoires in COVID-19. Some clones are missing from TCRdb's copy, which holds only in-frame ones; the method was immunoSEQ multiplex PCR. The repertoire has hundreds of thousands of clones, around 90% of them found once; the top ten carry 2.5% to 3%. Germline-derived CDR1 and CDR2 are GTSNPN and SVGIG (reference sequence). There are 13 residues in the CDR3. V trimming: 4 bases; J trimming: 6 bases; junction bases outside the gene matches: 4. The V call is TRBV30, the J call TRBJ2-3, with 10 bases lining up with TRBD2. The sample consisted of PBMCs or T cells enriched from blood (not recorded which). The sequence was collected from a woman in her thirties with acute COVID-19. The CDR3 sequence: CAWTSGGSDTQYF. CDR3 coding DNA: TGTGCCTGGACTAGCGGGGGCTCGGATACGCAGTATTTT.